This T cell receptor beta chain was retrieved from a study of early T cells in non-severe SARS-CoV-2 infection. This clonotype occurred many times. One entry per CDR3 protein, called by TCRdb with MiXCR from the 5' RACE reads. The repertoire holds 70,000 to 95,000 distinct CDR3 sequences, more than 9% seen once, with 4.8% in the top ten. With 2 bases removed from V and 1 base from J, the gap between germline ends came to 12 bases. Germline values: CDR1 MNHEY, CDR2 SMNVEV (reference sequence). This CDR3 is 15 amino acids long. Sequencing input: whole blood. The gene calls are TRBV27 and TRBJ2-7; perhaps D is TRBD1 or TRBD2 (6 bases each). The TCR sequence derives from an adult who was a healthcare worker with PCR-confirmed SARS-CoV-2 infection or an uninfected control (not recorded which). In DNA, the CDR3 is TGTGCCAGCAGTTTAAGAACAGGGACTTCCTACGAGCAGTACTTC. It codes for CASSLRTGTSYEQYF.